One sample yielded the 4 T cell receptor beta chains listed below, sequenced in a study of kidney transplant recipient with SARS-CoV-2 infection (dated by TCRdb to the early 2020s). Sequenced on an Illumina MiSeq. In-frame beta chains were kept once TCRdb had trimmed the public reads at Q25 with fastp and called clones with MiXCR. Under each unique CDR3 protein, matching rows form one entry showing the most common genes and DNA. Counted in this sample were 200,000 to 300,000 distinct CDR3 sequences; roughly 26% of them appeared once. Of the sample, under 7.5% falls within the top ten clones. The time point tag for this specimen amounts to: pre-pandemic baseline sample and day 111 after first positive SARS-CoV-2 test. This sample comprised a blood sample, obtained at baseline and between days 110 and 120 from a kidney transplant recipient. The receptors derive from a young adult male patient who had COVID-19 and was a kidney transplant recipient. Some T cells may originate with the graft donor following a transplant.

This clonotype was counted many times. Relative to the germline gene, one junction end is altered; a read error may explain this. J is TRBJ2-6 and V is TRBV7-7; no definite D call. CDR1 is SSHAT, CDR2 FNYEAQ, per germline (reference sequence). The CDR3 runs to 15 residues. The CDR3 DNA follows: TGTGCTAGCAGCTTAGGGAACTCTGGGGCCAACGTCCTGACTTTC. Protein product: CASSLGNSGANVLTF. The variable domain in full, with the rest retrieved from reference TRBV7-7 and TRBJ2-6, is GAGVSQSPRYKVTKRGQDVTLRCDPISSHATLYWYQQALGQGPEFLTYFNYEAQPDKSGLPSDRFSAERPEGSISTLTIQRTEQRDSAMYRCASSLGNSGANVLTFGAGSRLTVL.

This clonotype was seen ten or more times. The chain recombines TRBV7-3 with TRBJ2-2; tentative D call: TRBD2 (5 bases). Trimming stripped 7 bases from V and 0 bases from J, with 9 bases between. CDR1 is SGHTA, CDR2 FQGTGA, per germline. The CDR3 is made up of 14 amino acids. Here the CDR3 reads CASTSGSNTGELFF. The CDR3 DNA sequence: TGTGCCAGCACCTCGGGGTCGAACACCGGGGAGCTGTTTTTT.

This clonotype showed up many times. This chain connects TRBV5-4 to TRBJ2-1; tentative D call: TRBD2 (5 bases). Between the trimmed V and J ends, which lost 0 bases and 0 bases, there was a span of 7 bases. Germline CDR1 reads SGHNT; CDR2 reads YYREEE (reference sequence). The CDR3 loop spans 15 amino acids. CDR3: CASSLDSDSYNEQFF. DNA of the CDR3: TGTGCCAGCAGCTTGGATAGCGACTCCTACAATGAGCAGTTCTTC.

Ten or more counts support this clonotype. This chain connects TRBV2 to TRBJ1-5; TRBD1 is a possible D gene (6 bases). Trimming left V 5 bases short and J 6 bases short, with 17 bases between. The CDR3 has 15 amino acids. Per germline, CDR1 SNHLY and CDR2 FYNNEI. This chain's CDR3 is CASSKGGGWSQPQHF. The CDR3 DNA reads TGTGCCAGCAGTAAGGGGGGGGGCTGGAGTCAGCCCCAGCATTTT.